The entry below gives a single T cell receptor (beta chain) sequence along with its context. The source of the sample is a study of Graves' ophthalmopathy and Graves' hyperthyroidism. V was pared by 7 bases and J by 3 bases, with 12 bases between. The CDR3 runs 13 residues. Other autoimmune diseases, uncontrolled infections, pregnancy or lactation ruled patients out of participation. Fresh peripheral blood (about 9 ml) yielded the PBMCs. CDR3 regions of TCR beta were amplified from RNA transcripts. RT-PCR with HTBI primers came first, then second-round multiplex PCR. TCRdb fed the multiplex PCR reads into MiXCR, producing one record per CDR3 protein. The repertoire includes about 620,000 distinct CDR3 sequences, about 20% of them detected once, and roughly 6.9% sits in the top ten.

The clonotype was recovered from a woman under 30 with stable Graves' hyperthyroidism. Some clones in this sample may be carry-over from other donors' samples. Sequencing input: peripheral blood. The rearrangement joins TRBV12-3 or TRBV12-4 to TRBJ1-1; maybe TRBD1 (6 bases). The CDR3 sequence is CASTGGADTEAFF. CDR3 nucleotide sequence: TGTGCCAGCACCGGGGGGGCCGACACTGAAGCTTTCTTT.